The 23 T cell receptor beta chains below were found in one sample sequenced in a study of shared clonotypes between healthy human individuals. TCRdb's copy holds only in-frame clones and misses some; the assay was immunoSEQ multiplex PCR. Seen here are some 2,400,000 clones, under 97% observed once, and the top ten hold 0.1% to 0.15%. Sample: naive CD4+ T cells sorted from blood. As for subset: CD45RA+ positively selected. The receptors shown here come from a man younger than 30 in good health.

The CDR3 reads CASSLMGQGVGPQHF. CDR3 sequence (DNA): TGTGCCAGCAGCCTAATGGGACAAGGAGTTGGGCCCCAGCATTTT. The chain carries TRBV7-6 and TRBJ1-5, with a weak D call TRBD1 (6 bases). This CDR3 spans 15 amino acids. In germline, CDR1 is SGHVS, CDR2 FNYEAQ. Trimming took 5 bases from V and 9 from J, leaving 20 bases between them.

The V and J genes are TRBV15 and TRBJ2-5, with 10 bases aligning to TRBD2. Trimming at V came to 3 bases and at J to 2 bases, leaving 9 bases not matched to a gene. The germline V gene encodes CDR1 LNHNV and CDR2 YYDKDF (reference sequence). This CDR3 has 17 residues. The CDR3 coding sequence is TGTGCCACCAGCAGCCTCAAGGGACTAGCGACTCAAGAGACCCAGTACTTC. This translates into CATSSLKGLATQETQYF.

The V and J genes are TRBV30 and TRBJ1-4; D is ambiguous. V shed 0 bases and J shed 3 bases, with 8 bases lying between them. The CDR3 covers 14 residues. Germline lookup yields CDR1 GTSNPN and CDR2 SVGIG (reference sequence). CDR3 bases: TGTGCCTGGAGTGTACCCCGCTCTAATGAAAAACTGTTTTTT. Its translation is CAWSVPRSNEKLFF.

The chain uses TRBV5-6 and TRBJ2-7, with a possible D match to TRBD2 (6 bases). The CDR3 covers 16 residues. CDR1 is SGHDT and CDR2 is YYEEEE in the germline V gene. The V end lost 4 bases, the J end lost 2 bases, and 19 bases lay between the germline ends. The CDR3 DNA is TGTGCCAGCAGCCCCGTCCGAGGGACGGGGGCCTACGAGCAGTACTTC. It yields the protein CASSPVRGTGAYEQYF.

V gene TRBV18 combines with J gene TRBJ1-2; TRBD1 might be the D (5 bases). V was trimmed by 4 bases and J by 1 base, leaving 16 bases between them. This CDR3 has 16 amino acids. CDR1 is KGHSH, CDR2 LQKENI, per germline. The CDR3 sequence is CASSLVAGPLNYGYTF. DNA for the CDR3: TGTGCCAGCTCACTCGTAGCGGGACCCCTTAACTATGGCTACACCTTC.

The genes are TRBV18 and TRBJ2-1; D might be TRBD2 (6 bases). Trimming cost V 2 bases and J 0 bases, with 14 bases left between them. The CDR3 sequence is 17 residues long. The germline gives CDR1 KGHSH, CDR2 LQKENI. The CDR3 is CASSPNRLESSYNEQFF. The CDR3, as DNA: TGTGCCAGCTCACCAAATAGACTAGAGAGCTCCTACAATGAGCAGTTCTTC. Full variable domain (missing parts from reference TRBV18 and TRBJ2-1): NAGVMQNPRHLVRRRGQEARLRCSPMKGHSHVYWYRQLPEEGLKFMVYLQKENIIDESGMPKERFSAEFPKEGPSILRIQQVVRGDSAAYFCASSPNRLESSYNEQFFGPGTRLTVL.

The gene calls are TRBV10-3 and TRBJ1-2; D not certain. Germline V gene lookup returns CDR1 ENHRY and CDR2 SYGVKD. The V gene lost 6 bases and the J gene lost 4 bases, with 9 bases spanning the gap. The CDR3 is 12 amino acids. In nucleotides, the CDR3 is TGTGCCATCAGGGACGGACTCTATGGCTACACCTTC. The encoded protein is CAIRDGLYGYTF.

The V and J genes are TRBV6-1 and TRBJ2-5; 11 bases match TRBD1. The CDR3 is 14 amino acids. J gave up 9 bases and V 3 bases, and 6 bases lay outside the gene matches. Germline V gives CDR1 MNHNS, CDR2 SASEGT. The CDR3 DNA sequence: TGTGCCAGCAGTGAGGGGACAGGGGGACTGGCCCAGTACTTC. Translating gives CASSEGTGGLAQYF.

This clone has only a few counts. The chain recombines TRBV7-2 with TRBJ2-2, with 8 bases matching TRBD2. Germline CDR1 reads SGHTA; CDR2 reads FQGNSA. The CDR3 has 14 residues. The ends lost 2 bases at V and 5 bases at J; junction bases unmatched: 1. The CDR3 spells CASSLPSGTGELFF. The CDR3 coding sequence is TGTGCCAGCAGCTTACCTAGCGGGACCGGGGAGCTGTTTTTT.

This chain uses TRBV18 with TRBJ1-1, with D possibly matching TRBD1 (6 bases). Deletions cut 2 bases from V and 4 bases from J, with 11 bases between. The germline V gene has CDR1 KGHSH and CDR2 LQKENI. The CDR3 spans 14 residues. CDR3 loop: CASSPWTEGTEAFF. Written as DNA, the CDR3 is TGTGCCAGCTCACCATGGACAGAGGGCACTGAAGCTTTCTTT.

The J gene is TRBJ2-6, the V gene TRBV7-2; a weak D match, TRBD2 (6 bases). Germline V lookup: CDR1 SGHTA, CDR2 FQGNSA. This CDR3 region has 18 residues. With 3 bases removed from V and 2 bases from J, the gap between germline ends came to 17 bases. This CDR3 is CASSFSSTGDPGANVLTF. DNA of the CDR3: TGTGCCAGCAGCTTCTCTTCTACGGGAGACCCTGGGGCCAACGTCCTGACTTTC.

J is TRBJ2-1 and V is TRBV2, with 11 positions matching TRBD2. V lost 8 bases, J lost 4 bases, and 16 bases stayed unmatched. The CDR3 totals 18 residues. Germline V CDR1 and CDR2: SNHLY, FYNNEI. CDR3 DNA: TGTGCCAGCGGGGGTAGTAGCGGGAGGGCAGTAAGTTACAATGAGCAGTTCTTC. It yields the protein CASGGSSGRAVSYNEQFF.

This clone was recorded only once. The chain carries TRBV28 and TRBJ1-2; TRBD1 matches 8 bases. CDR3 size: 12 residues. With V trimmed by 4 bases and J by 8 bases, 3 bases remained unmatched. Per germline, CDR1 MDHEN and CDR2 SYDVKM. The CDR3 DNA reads TGTGCCAGCAGTTCGGACAGGGTCGGCTACACCTTC. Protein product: CASSSDRVGYTF.

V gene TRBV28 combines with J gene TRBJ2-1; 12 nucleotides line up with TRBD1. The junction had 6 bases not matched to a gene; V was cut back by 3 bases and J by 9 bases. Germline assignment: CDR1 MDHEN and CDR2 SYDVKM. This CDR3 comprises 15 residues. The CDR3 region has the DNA TGTGCCAGCAGTTTCCGGGACAGGGGGCGCCGTGAGCAGTTCTTC. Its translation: CASSFRDRGRREQFF.

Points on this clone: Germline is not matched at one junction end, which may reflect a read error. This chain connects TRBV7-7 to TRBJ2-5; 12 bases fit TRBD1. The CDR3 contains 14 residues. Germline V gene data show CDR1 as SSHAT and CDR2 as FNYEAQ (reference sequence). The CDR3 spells CASSLGQGAETQYF. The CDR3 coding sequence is TGTGCTAGCAGCCTGGGACAGGGGGCAGAGACCCAGTACTTC.

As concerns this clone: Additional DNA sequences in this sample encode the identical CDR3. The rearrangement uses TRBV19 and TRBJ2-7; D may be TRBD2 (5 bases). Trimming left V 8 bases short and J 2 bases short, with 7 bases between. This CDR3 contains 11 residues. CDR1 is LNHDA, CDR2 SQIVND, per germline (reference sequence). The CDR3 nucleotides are TGTGCCAGTGGGCGGGCCTACGAGCAGTACTTC. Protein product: CASGRAYEQYF.

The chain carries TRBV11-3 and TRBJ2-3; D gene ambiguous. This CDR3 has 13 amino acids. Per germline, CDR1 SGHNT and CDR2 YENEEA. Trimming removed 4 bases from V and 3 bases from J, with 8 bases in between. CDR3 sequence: CASSYGRTDTQYF. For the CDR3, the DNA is TGTGCCAGCAGCTACGGACGAACAGATACGCAGTATTTT.

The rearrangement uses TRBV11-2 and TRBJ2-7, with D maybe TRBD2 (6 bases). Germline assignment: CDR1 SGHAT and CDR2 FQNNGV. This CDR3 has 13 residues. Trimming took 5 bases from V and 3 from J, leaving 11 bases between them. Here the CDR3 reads CASSPGLFYEQYF. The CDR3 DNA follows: TGTGCCAGCAGCCCCGGACTATTCTACGAGCAGTACTTC.

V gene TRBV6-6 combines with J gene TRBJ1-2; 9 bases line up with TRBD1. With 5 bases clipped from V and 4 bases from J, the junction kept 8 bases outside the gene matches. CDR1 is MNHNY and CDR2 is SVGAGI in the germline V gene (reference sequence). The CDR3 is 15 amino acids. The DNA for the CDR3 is TGTGCCAGCAGTCCCGGGACAGGGACAATCTATGGCTACACCTTC. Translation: CASSPGTGTIYGYTF.

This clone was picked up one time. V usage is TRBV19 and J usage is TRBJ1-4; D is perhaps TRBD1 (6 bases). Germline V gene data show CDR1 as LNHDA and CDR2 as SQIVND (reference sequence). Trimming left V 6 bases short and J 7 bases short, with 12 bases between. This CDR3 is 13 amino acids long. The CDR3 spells CASREQGSEKLFF. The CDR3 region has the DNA TGTGCCAGTAGAGAACAGGGAAGTGAAAAACTGTTTTTT.

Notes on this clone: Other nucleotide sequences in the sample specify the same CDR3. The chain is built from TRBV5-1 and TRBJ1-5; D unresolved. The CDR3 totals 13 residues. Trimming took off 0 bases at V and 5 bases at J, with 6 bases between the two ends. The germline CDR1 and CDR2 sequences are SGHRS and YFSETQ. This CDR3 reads CASSLAGDQPQHF. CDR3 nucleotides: TGCGCCAGCAGCTTGGCGGGTGATCAGCCCCAGCATTTT.

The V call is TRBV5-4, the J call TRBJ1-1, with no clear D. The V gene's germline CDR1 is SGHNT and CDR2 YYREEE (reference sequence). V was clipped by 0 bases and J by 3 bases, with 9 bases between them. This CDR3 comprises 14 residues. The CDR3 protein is CASSLDKGDTEAFF. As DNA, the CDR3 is TGTGCCAGCAGCTTGGATAAGGGAGACACTGAAGCTTTCTTT.

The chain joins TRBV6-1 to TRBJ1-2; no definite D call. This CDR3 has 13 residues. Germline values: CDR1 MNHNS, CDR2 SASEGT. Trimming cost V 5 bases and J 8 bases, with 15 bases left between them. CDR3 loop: CASSYEQRTGYTF. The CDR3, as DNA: TGTGCCAGCAGTTATGAACAGCGAACGGGCTACACCTTC.